The present T cell receptor (beta chain) was sequenced within a study of blood T cell repertoires in COVID-19. This clone was counted between two and nine times. TCRdb's table, derived via immunoSEQ multiplex PCR, lists solely in-frame clones and lacks some. The sample yields some 200,000 clones, almost 85% seen once. The source material was peripheral blood. The receptor was derived from a woman between 70 and 85 years old with COVID-19, enrolled during active disease.

CDR3 DNA sequence: TGTGCCAGCAGTTACTCATGGGGCGGGAACACTGAAGCTTTCTTT. The encoded protein is CASSYSWGGNTEAFF. The chain combines TRBV6-2 or TRBV6-3 with TRBJ1-1; D is perhaps TRBD1 (5 bases). This CDR3 is built from 15 residues. CDR1 and CDR2 from the germline V gene are MNHEY and SVGEGT. The germline V and J ends were trimmed by 0 bases and 1 base, with 9 bases remaining between them.